The source of this T cell receptor beta chain is a study of technical replicates of blood from a handful of donors. Clones were read by immunoSEQ multiplex PCR, and TCRdb kept only the in-frame ones, dropping some. This sample has approximately 75,000 clones, with around 97% found just once. The length of the CDR3 is 17 residues. From germline, CDR1 is MGHRA and CDR2 YSYEKL. V trimming: 0 bases; J trimming: 2 bases; junction bases outside the gene matches: 8. This receptor was taken from a human donor in good health. Sequences were obtained from T cells isolated from PBMCs. The rearrangement links TRBV4-1 to TRBJ2-7; 9 bases line up with TRBD2. CDR3 residues: CASSQDFEASGAYEQYF. The CDR3 nucleotides read TGCGCCAGCAGCCAAGATTTTGAGGCTAGCGGGGCCTACGAGCAGTACTTC.